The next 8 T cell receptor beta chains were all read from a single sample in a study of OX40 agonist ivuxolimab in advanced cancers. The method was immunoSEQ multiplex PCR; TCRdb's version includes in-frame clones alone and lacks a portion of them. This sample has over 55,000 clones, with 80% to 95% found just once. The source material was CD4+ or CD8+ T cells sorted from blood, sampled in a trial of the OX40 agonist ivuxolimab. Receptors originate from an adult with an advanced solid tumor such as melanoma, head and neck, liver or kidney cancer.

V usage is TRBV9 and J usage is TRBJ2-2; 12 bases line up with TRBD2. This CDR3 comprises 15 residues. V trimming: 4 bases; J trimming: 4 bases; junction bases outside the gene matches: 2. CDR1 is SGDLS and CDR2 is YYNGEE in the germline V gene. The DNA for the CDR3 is TGTGCCAGCAGCACGGGACTAGCGGGCACCGGGGAGCTGTTTTTT. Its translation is CASSTGLAGTGELFF.

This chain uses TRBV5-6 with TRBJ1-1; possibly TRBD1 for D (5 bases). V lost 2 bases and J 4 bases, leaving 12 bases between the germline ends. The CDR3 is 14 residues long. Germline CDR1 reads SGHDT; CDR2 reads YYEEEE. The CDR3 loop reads CASSLAQGSTEAFF. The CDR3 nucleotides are TGTGCCAGCAGCTTAGCTCAGGGTAGCACTGAAGCTTTCTTT.

The CDR3 nucleotides read TGTGCCAGCAGTTTAGCCCTAGGAACTGAAGCTTTCTTT. It yields the protein CASSLALGTEAFF. V is TRBV27 and J is TRBJ1-1; no definite D call. V was cut by 2 bases and J by 5 bases, with 9 bases left in between. The CDR3 contains 13 residues. Germline V gives CDR1 MNHEY, CDR2 SMNVEV (reference sequence).

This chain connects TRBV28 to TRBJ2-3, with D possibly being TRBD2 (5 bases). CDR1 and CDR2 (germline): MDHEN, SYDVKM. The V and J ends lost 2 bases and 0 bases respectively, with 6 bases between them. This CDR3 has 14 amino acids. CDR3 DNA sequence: TGTGCCAGCAGTTTAGCGGGCAGCACAGATACGCAGTATTTT. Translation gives CASSLAGSTDTQYF.

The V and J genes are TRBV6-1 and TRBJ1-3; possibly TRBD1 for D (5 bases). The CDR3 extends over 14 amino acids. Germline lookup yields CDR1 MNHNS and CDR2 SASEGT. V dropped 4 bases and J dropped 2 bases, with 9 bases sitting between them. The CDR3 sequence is CASSVTAAGNTIYF. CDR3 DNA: TGTGCCAGCAGTGTGACAGCCGCTGGAAACACCATATATTTT.

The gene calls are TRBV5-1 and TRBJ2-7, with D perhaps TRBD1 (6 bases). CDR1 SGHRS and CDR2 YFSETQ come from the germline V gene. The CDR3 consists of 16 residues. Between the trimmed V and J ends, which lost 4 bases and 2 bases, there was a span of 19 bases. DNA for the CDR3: TGCGCCAGCAGCCCGGCGCCCGGACAGTTAACCTACGAGCAGTACTTC. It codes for CASSPAPGQLTYEQYF.

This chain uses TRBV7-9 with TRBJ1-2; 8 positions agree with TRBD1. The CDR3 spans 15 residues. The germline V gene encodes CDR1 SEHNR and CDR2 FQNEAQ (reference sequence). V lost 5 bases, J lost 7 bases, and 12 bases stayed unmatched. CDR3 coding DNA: TGTGCCAGCAGCCTACCCCCCTACGACAGGGGTGGCTACACCTTC. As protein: CASSLPPYDRGGYTF.

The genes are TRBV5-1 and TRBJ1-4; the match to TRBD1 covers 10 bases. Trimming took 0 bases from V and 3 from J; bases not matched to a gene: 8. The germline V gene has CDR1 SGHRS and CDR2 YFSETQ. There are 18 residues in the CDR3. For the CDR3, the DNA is TGCGCCAGCAGCTTGGACAGACAGGGGGCGTCAGCTAATGAAAAACTGTTTTTT. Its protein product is CASSLDRQGASANEKLFF.